The clone carrying this T cell receptor beta chain was recorded at least ten times. The antigen is undetermined. This record comes from a study of T cells in Graves' hyperthyroidism and ophthalmopathy. This CDR3 has 14 residues. Unmatched junction bases numbered 2, after V lost 2 bases and J lost 7 bases. Germline V gene sequence: CDR1 KGHSH, CDR2 LQKENI. Overall study results and limits: Also found in blood were most expanded thyroid clonotypes above 0.001.

RNA transcripts yielded amplified TCR beta CDR3 regions. The HTBI primer set drove a first-round RT-PCR of the TCR CDR3. MiXCR was run by TCRdb on the multiplex PCR reads, yielding one entry per CDR3 protein. Of 300,000 to 450,000 distinct CDR3 sequences in the sample, roughly 14% were seen once. The source of this sequence is a man aged 25 to 40 with Graves' hyperthyroidism that later progressed to Graves' ophthalmopathy. Sequencing was performed on blood. The chain employs TRBV18 and TRBJ2-1; 10 bases map to TRBD2. The CDR3 reads CASSPTSGVNEQFF. The CDR3 region has the DNA TGTGCCAGCTCACCAACTAGCGGGGTTAATGAGCAGTTCTTC.